What follows are 12 T cell receptor beta chains derived from one specimen sequenced in a study of blood T cell repertoires in COVID-19 (dated by TCRdb to 2018 to 2020). Library generation was performed with the immunoSEQ multiplex PCR assay. As stored in TCRdb, this immuneACCESS dataset retains in-frame rearrangements with V and J assigned. A fraction of the clones does not appear; measured against another copy, unresolved V genes explain less than half of the discrepancy, and the remainder lacks a known reason. This sample gives 45,000 to 55,000 clones in total; roughly 90% of them show up just once. The ten largest clones add up to 2.2% of the sample. The sequencing sample was made of peripheral blood. These receptors were collected from a human donor in a cohort sampled during active COVID-19.

The chain links TRBV5-8 to TRBJ1-2; D unclear. Germline loops: CDR1 SGHTS, CDR2 YDEGEE. V was clipped by 1 base and J by 2 bases, with 12 bases between them. The length of the CDR3 is 15 residues. The CDR3 region is CASSLTGSGNYGYTF. The CDR3 nucleotides read TGTGCCAGCAGCTTGACGGGGAGCGGCAACTATGGCTACACCTTC.

This chain joins TRBV28 and TRBJ1-4, with TRBD1 matching over 8 bases. Germline V gene sequence: CDR1 MDHEN, CDR2 SYDVKM. The CDR3 contains 14 residues. The V gene end was trimmed by 6 bases and the J gene end by 5 bases; junction bases not matched to a gene: 5. CDR3: CASSGTGRNEKLFF. The DNA of the CDR3 is TGTGCCAGCAGCGGGACAGGAAGAAATGAAAAACTGTTTTTT.

This sequence joins TRBV6-5 and TRBJ1-2, with 8 bases lining up with TRBD1. The CDR3 has 12 amino acids. Germline CDR1 is MNHEY and CDR2 is SVGAGI. V was pared by 6 bases and J by 5 bases, with 2 bases of the junction left unmatched. CDR3 amino acids: CASRGQEYGYTF. The CDR3 DNA is TGTGCCAGCAGGGGACAGGAGTATGGCTACACCTTC.

The chain links TRBV6-5 to TRBJ2-1, with D tentatively TRBD2 (6 bases). Looked up from germline, CDR1 is MNHEY and CDR2 is SVGAGI. Trimming pared 6 bases from V and 4 bases from J, leaving 16 bases between. The CDR3 totals 15 residues. The CDR3 loop reads CASRPGGPRYNEQFF. The CDR3, as DNA: TGTGCCAGCAGACCCGGGGGACCCCGATACAATGAGCAGTTCTTC.

The chain combines TRBV14 with TRBJ2-1; D is perhaps TRBD2 (5 bases). This CDR3 contains 16 residues. Germline loops: CDR1 SGHDN, CDR2 FVKESK. V lost 0 bases and J 1 base, leaving 10 bases between the germline ends. The chain's CDR3 is CASSQDDGESYNEQFF. Here the CDR3 DNA reads TGTGCCAGCAGCCAAGATGACGGGGAGTCCTACAATGAGCAGTTCTTC. The full variable domain, with the rest looked up from reference TRBV14 and TRBJ2-1, is EAGVTQFPSHSVIEKGQTVTLRCDPISGHDNLYWYRRVMGKEIKFLLHFVKESKQDESGMPNNRFLAERTGGTYSTLKVQPAELEDSGVYFCASSQDDGESYNEQFFGPGTRLTVL.

This clone showed up just once. The chain employs TRBV16 and TRBJ2-3; a possible D gene is TRBD1 (5 bases). This CDR3 contains 14 residues. CDR1 and CDR2 (germline): KGHSY, FQNENV. V was cut by 4 bases and J by 0 bases, with 8 bases left in between. CDR3 sequence: CASSRQLSTDTQYF. The DNA for the CDR3 is TGTGCCAGCAGCCGACAGCTCAGCACAGATACGCAGTATTTT. The full variable domain, its missing parts supplied by reference TRBV16 and TRBJ2-3, is GEEVAQTPKHLVRGEGQKAKLYCAPIKGHSYVFWYQQVLKNEFKFLISFQNENVFDETGMPKERFSAKCLPNSPCSLEIQATKLEDSAVYFCASSRQLSTDTQYFGPGTRLTVL.

The chain carries TRBV5-1 and TRBJ1-1; 9 nucleotides align to TRBD1. J gave up 5 bases and V 2 bases, and 4 bases lay outside the gene matches. Germline V gene data show CDR1 as SGHRS and CDR2 as YFSETQ. This CDR3 comprises 14 residues. Here the CDR3 DNA reads TGCGCCAGCAGCTTAGGACAGGGGCGAACTGAAGCTTTCTTT. Amino acid sequence: CASSLGQGRTEAFF. The whole variable domain, remainder taken from reference TRBV5-1 and TRBJ1-1, is KAGVTQTPRYLIKTRGQQVTLSCSPISGHRSVSWYQQTPGQGLQFLFEYFSETQRNKGNFPGRFSGRQFSNSRSEMNVSTLELGDSALYLCASSLGQGRTEAFFGQGTRLTVV.

The chain joins TRBV6-6 to TRBJ1-4; no definite D call. Trimming removed 0 bases from V and 2 bases from J, with 4 bases in between. CDR1 is MNHNY and CDR2 is SVGAGI in the germline V gene (reference sequence). The CDR3 extends over 14 amino acids. CDR3 in amino acids: CASSYSPTNEKLFF. The DNA for the CDR3 is TGTGCCAGCAGTTACTCCCCGACTAATGAAAAACTGTTTTTT.

This rearrangement joins TRBV2 to TRBJ2-7; tentatively, D is TRBD2 (6 bases). V was shortened by 6 bases and J by 2 bases, with 20 bases between the two germline ends. The CDR3 is made up of 16 amino acids. Germline V gene sequence: CDR1 SNHLY, CDR2 FYNNEI. CDR3 nucleotide sequence: TGTGCCAGCAGCGTAGCGGACACCGGGGGAACCTACGAGCAGTACTTC. Its translation is CASSVADTGGTYEQYF.

Here the CDR3 reads CASSMKTRGGYSGNTIYF. In nucleotides, the CDR3 is TGTGCCAGTAGTATGAAAACCCGGGGAGGTTACTCTGGAAACACCATATATTTT. The chain recombines TRBV19 with TRBJ1-3; D not certain. The ends were cut back, 3 bases at V and 0 bases at J, with 18 bases in the middle. Germline CDR1 LNHDA, CDR2 SQIVND (reference sequence). This CDR3 has 18 amino acids.

This sequence joins TRBV29-1 and TRBJ2-1; 14 nucleotides agree with TRBD2. The CDR3 runs 15 residues. V was pared by 8 bases and J by 4 bases, with 7 bases of the junction left unmatched. Germline V gene data show CDR1 as SQVTM and CDR2 as ANQGSEA. The CDR3 here is CSSGLAGGAYNEQFF. In DNA form, the CDR3 reads TGCAGCTCTGGACTAGCGGGGGGCGCTTACAATGAGCAGTTCTTC.

The chain carries TRBV27 and TRBJ2-7, with 9 bases that match TRBD2. Germline trimming cut 5 bases from V and 4 bases from J; bases unmatched to any gene: 12. In germline, CDR1 is MNHEY, CDR2 SMNVEV (reference sequence). This CDR3 contains 16 residues. The chain's CDR3 is CASSPDQTSGWYEQYF. The CDR3 bases are TGTGCCAGCAGTCCCGATCAGACTAGCGGCTGGTACGAGCAGTACTTC.